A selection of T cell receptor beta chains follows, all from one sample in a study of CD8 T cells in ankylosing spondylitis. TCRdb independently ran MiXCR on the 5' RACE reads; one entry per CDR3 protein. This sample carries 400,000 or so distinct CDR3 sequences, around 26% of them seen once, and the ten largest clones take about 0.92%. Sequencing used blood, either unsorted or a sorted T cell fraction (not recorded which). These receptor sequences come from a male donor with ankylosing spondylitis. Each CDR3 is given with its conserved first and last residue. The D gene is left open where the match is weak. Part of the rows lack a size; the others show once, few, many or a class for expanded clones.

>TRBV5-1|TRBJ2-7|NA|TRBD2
TGCGCCAGCAGCTTGGCCGCTAGCGGGATGGTCCCCGAGCAGTACTTC
CASSLAASGMVPEQYF
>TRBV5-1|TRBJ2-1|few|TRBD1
TGCGCCAGCAGCCGCACACAGGGGTACGGGTTGGATGAGCAGTTCTTC
CASSRTQGYGLDEQFF
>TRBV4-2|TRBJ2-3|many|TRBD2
TGTGCCAGCAAGGGACTAGGAAGCACAGATACGCAGTATTTT
CASKGLGSTDTQYF
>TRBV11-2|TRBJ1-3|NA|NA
TGTGCCAGCAGCTTAGTATCGGGACCGAGTTGGGGAAACACCATATATTTT
CASSLVSGPSWGNTIYF
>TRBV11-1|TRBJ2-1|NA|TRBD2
TGTGCCAGCAGCGGTACTAGCGGGAGTGTCCCCCAGTCCGATGAGCAGTTCTTC
CASSGTSGSVPQSDEQFF
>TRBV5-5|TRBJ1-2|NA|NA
TGTGCCAGCAGCTTGACGATTTCTGGCTACACCTTC
CASSLTISGYTF
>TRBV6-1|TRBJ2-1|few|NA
TGTGCCAGCAGTGAAGACAGAAATGAGCAGTTCTTC
CASSEDRNEQFF
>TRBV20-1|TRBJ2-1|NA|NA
TGCAGTGCCAGGCCGTCGGCGTCGTCCTACAATGAGCAGTTCTTC
CSARPSASSYNEQFF
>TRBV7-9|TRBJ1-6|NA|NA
TGTGCCAGCAGCTTAGAAGAATCTTCACCCCTCCACTTT
CASSLEESSPLHF
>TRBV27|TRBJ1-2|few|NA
TGTGCCAGCAGTCCTCGGTCGACAGCATTGAATGGCTACACCTTC
CASSPRSTALNGYTF
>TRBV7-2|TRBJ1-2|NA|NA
TGTGCCAGCAGCTTAGGGTGGGGGGCCACACTGGGTTATGGCTACACCTTC
CASSLGWGATLGYGYTF
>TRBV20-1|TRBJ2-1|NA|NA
TGCAGTGCGGAACGCGGGTACAATGAGCAGTTCTTC
CSAERGYNEQFF
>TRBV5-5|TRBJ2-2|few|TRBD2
TGTGCCAGCAGCTCGGCTAGCGGGAGGATCGACACCGGGGAGCTGTTTTTT
CASSSASGRIDTGELFF
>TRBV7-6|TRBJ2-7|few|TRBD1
TGTGCCAGCATGATCCCGAGGGACAGGGGTTACGAGCAGTACTTC
CASMIPRDRGYEQYF
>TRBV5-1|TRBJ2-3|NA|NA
TGCGCCAGCACACTCGACACAGATACGCAGTATTTT
CASTLDTDTQYF
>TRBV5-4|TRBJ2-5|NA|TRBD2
TGTGCCAGCAGCCGGGAGGGGGGTTCCAAAGAGACCCAGTACTTC
CASSREGGSKETQYF
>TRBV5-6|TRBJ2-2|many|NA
TGTGCCAGCAGCCCCACAACGAACACCGGGGAGCTGTTTTTT
CASSPTTNTGELFF
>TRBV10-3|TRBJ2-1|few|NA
TGTGCCATCAGTGAGTCCCCACTCACAAATGAGCAGTTCTTC
CAISESPLTNEQFF
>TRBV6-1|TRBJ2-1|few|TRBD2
TGTGCCAGCACGCGGGGGACACCGGGACTAGCGACTTACAATGAGCAGTTCTTC
CASTRGTPGLATYNEQFF
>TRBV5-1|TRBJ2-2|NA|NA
TGCGCCAGCTACAATCCCACAGGAGACAGTTACACCGGGGAGCTGTTTTTT
CASYNPTGDSYTGELFF
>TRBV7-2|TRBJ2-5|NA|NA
TGTGCCAGCAGACTCGGACAGCCAGGAGGGACCCAGTACTTC
CASRLGQPGGTQYF
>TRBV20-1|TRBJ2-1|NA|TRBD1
TGCAGTGCACCTCTTCGGGGGACAGGGGCCTACAATGAGCAGTTCTTC
CSAPLRGTGAYNEQFF
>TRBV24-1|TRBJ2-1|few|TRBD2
TGTGCCACCCAGCGGGAGGGCTCCTACAATGAGCAGTTCTTC
CATQREGSYNEQFF
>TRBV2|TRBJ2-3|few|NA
TGTGCCAGCAGTGAATATGGCACAGATACGCAGTATTTT
CASSEYGTDTQYF
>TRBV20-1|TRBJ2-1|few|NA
TGCAGTGCTATTTTGAGTTATGGTGAGCAGTTCTTC
CSAILSYGEQFF
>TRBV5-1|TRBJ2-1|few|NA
TGCGCCAGCAGCTTGGGGGGAGACGGCCAAGAGCAGTTCTTC
CASSLGGDGQEQFF
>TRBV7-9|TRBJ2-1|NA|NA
TGTGCCAGCAGCTACGGGAGCAACAATGAGCAGTTCTTC
CASSYGSNNEQFF
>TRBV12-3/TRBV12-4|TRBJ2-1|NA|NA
TGTGCCAGCAGGCCCTTTTACAATGAGCAGTTCTTC
CASRPFYNEQFF
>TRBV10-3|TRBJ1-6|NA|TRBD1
TGTGCCATCAGTGAGTCCGGGACAGAAAATTCACCCCTCCACTTT
CAISESGTENSPLHF
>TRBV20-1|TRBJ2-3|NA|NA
TGCAGTGCTAGAGTTTGGGGGGCGCCTACAGATACGCAGTATTTT
CSARVWGAPTDTQYF
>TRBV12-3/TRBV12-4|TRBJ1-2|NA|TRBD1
TGTGCCAGCAGTTTAGCCGGACAGGGGGCTGGTGGCTACACCTTC
CASSLAGQGAGGYTF
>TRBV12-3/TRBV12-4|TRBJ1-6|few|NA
TGTGCCAGCAGTTGCATTGCGGACAGAGGGGCGAAACATAATTCACCCCTCCACTTT
CASSCIADRGAKHNSPLHF
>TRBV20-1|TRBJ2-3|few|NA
TGCAGTGCTACGGATGGAGGCAGGAGCACAGATACGCAGTATTTT
CSATDGGRSTDTQYF
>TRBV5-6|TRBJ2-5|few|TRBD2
TGTGCCAGCAGCCATAGCGGGAGTAAGGAGACCCAGTACTTC
CASSHSGSKETQYF
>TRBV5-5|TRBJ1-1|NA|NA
TGTGCCAGCAGCTTGGGGTGGGGGGACACTGAAGCTTTCTTT
CASSLGWGDTEAFF
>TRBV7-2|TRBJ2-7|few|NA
TGTGCCAGCAGCGTTAGTTCTGTACTAGCCTCCTACGAGCAGTACTTC
CASSVSSVLASYEQYF
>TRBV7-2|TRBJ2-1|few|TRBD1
TGTGCCAGCAGCTTAGGGTCGACAGGGTTGGGGCTTGAGCAGTTCTTC
CASSLGSTGLGLEQFF
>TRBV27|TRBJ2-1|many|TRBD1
TGTGCCAGCAGTTTAAAGGGGGGACAGGGTATCGGGAATGAGCAGTTCTTC
CASSLKGGQGIGNEQFF
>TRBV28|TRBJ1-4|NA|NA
TGTGCCAGCGGCTCTCCGGGGGGTCTTAATGAAAAACTGTTTTTT
CASGSPGGLNEKLFF
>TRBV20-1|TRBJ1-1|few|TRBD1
TGCAGGGCCGGGACAGTGAACACTGAAGCTTTCTTT
CRAGTVNTEAFF
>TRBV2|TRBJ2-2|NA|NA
TGTGCCAGCAGCGATGACTGGCGAGGGGGGGAGCTGTTTTTT
CASSDDWRGGELFF
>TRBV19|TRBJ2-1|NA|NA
TGTGCCAGTAGTATAGGCCCCGGACCCTGGCAGTTCTTC
CASSIGPGPWQFF
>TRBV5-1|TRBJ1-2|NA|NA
TGCGCCAGCAGCCTATCTAAGATGGGGGACGGCTATGGCTACACCTTC
CASSLSKMGDGYGYTF
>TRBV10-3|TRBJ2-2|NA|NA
TGTGCCATCAGCGGTAACCCAAGCACCGGGGAGCTGTTTTTT
CAISGNPSTGELFF
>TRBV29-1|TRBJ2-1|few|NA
TGCAGCGTTGACCTTAGGTATGAGCAGTTCTTC
CSVDLRYEQFF
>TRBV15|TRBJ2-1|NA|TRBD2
TGTGCCACCAGCTTCAATCCCGGGACTAGCGGAGCCTACAATGAGCAGTTCTTC
CATSFNPGTSGAYNEQFF
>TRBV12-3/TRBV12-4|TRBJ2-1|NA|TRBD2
TGTGCCAGCAGTCCGCTAGCGGGATCGGATGAGCAGTTCTTC
CASSPLAGSDEQFF
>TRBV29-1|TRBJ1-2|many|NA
TGCAGCGTACTTAAATGGACGGGAGGCACGGGCTACACCTTC
CSVLKWTGGTGYTF